This T cell receptor (beta chain) is from a study of CDR3 diversity in severe acne. MiXCR, run by TCRdb on the PCR reads, gives a single entry per CDR3 protein. Of more than 85,000 distinct CDR3 sequences listed, about half are singletons. J gave up 7 bases and V 5 bases, and 16 bases lay outside the gene matches. Germline CDR1 reads SSHAT; CDR2 reads FNYEAQ (reference sequence). This CDR3 region has 16 residues. This TCR was recovered from a male donor with acne. The sequenced material came from blood. The chain employs TRBV7-7 and TRBJ2-7, with TRBD1 identical over 8 bases. The CDR3 loop is CASSTHGGIGDREQYF. DNA of the CDR3: TGTGCCAGCAGCACTCATGGAGGAATAGGGGACAGGGAGCAGTACTTC. Variable domain in full (rest from reference TRBV7-7 and TRBJ2-7): GAGVSQSPRYKVTKRGQDVTLRCDPISSHATLYWYQQALGQGPEFLTYFNYEAQPDKSGLPSDRFSAERPEGSISTLTIQRTEQRDSAMYRCASSTHGGIGDREQYFGPGTRLTVT.